This T cell receptor beta chain was identified in a study of blood T cell repertoires in COVID-19 (TCRdb year 2020). Regarding the complete study: Samples covering the acute and convalescent phases of COVID-19 were provided by collaborators in the United States, Italy and Spain. Samples came from the ongoing ImmuneRACE study (first 160 participants) plus 1,254 subjects from 6 global collaborators. Deeply sampled blood TCRbeta repertoires from subjects exposed to, actively infected with, or recovered from COVID-19 were included in the dataset. The prospective study material was composed of cDNA or gDNA derived from T cells, B-cell-depleted T cells, or PBMCs. The repertoires were released in a freely available public database intended as a resource for research on the immune response to SARS-CoV-2. Sample metadata almost always included a de-identified subject ID, COVID-19 status, age in years and sex. HLA class I and class II types, where available, came from metadata supplied by the sample provider rather than from assay-based typing. Results the study describes overall, beyond this receptor: Clinical and demographic metadata were provided uncurated, with the amount varying by source and participant.

This clone was seen just once. The clone's antigen remains unknown. The input lacks base qualities; no much larger clone sits a single base away. TCRbeta CDR3 regions were amplified from genomic DNA using the immunoSEQ Assay, a bias-controlled multiplex PCR. The published analysis was carried out like this. The number of nucleated cells in each sample was estimated by amplification of reference gene primers within the assay. To quantify the absolute abundance of each unique TCRbeta CDR3 rearrangement, sequence reads were collapsed and filtered. For each sample, productive Simpson clonality was calculated by taking the square root of Simpson's diversity index across productive rearrangements. TCRdb re-hosts the immuneACCESS table, in-frame sequences only. Its copies lack some clones; in the studies checked, an unresolved V gene accounts for under half of them, and the cause for the rest is not known. V and J calls plus clone size are reproduced from that table; the DNA served to infer D and trimming. Here the sample has approximately 110,000 clones; 80% to 90% occur a single time. The top ten constitute about a third of the sample.

The collaborating institutions used their own protocols to collect whole blood in K2EDTA tubes. For TCRbeta analysis, collaborators shipped samples as frozen whole blood, isolated PBMCs, or DNA extracted from either of those sample types. This clonotype was obtained from a woman of 80 years or more with acute or convalescent COVID-19. Sequencing used peripheral blood.

The CDR3 corresponds to CASSSWASGDTDTQYF. The nucleotide sequence is TGTGCCAGCAGTTCCTGGGCTAGCGGGGACACAGATACGCAGTATTTT. The chain employs TRBV6-2 or TRBV6-3 and TRBJ2-3, with 9 junctional bases fitting TRBD2. The germline V gene provides CDR1 MNHEY and CDR2 SVGEGT. There are 16 amino acids in the CDR3, from cysteine to phenylalanine inclusive. Only the CDR3 part of the read is kept: 48 bases, read in frame from the first base. Relative to germline, V is missing 4 bases and J is missing 2 bases, with 7 bases of the junction outside any gene match.